Here is one T cell receptor beta chain with its context. The antigen remains unidentified. Specified time point: blood 4 weeks post-SBRT, at nephrectomy. Treatment meaning: 15 Gy SBRT to primary tumor, nephrectomy 4 weeks later. The data were produced by immunoSEQ multiplex PCR, yet TCRdb's version contains in-frame clones alone and is incomplete. The sample shows under 100,000 clones, about 79% of them seen only once. The CDR3 runs 15 residues. The germline V and J ends were trimmed by 1 base and 5 bases, with 15 bases remaining between them. Germline V gene lookup returns CDR1 SEHNR and CDR2 FQNEAQ (reference sequence). This record comes from a study of radiation and T cells in renal cell carcinoma. Study results and limitations: Top tumor clonotypes rose in blood 2 weeks post-radiation, then contracted.

This receptor was taken from a man in his sixties with renal cell carcinoma. Material: blood, obtained from a patient whose treatment included radiotherapy and nephrectomy. V gene TRBV7-9 combines with J gene TRBJ2-7; D is possibly TRBD1 (6 bases). The CDR3 nucleotides are TGTGCCAGCAGCTTAGTTCAGGACAGCCTCCACGAGCAGTACTTC. Its protein is CASSLVQDSLHEQYF.